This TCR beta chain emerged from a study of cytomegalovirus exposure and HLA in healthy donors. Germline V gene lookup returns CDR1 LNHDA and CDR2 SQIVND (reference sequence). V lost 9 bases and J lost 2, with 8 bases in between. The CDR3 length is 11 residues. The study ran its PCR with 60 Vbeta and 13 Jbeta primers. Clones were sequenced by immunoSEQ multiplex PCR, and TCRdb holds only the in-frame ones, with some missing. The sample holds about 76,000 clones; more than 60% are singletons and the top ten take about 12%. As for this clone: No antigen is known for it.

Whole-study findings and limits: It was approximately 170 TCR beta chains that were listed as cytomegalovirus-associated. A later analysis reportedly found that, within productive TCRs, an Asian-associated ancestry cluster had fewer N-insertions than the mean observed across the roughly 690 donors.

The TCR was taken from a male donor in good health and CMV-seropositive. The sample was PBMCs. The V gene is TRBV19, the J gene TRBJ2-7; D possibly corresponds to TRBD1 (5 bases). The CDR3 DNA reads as TGTGCCAGGACAGCGACCTACGAGCAGTACTTC. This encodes CARTATYEQYF.